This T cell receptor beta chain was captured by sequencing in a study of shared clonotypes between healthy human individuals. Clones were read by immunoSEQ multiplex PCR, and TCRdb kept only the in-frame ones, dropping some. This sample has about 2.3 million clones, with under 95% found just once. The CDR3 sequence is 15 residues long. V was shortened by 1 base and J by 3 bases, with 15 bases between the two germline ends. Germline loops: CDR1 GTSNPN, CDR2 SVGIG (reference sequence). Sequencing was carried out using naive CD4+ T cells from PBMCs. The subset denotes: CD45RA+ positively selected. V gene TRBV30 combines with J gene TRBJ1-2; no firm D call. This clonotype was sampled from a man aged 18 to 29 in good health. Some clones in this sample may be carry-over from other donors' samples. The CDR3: CAWSAGLGGDYGYTF. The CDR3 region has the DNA TGTGCCTGGAGTGCAGGACTGGGCGGTGACTATGGCTACACCTTC. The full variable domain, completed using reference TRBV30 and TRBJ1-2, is SQTIHQWPATLVQPVGSPLSLECTVEGTSNPNLYWYRQAAGRGLQLLFYSVGIGQISSEVPQNLSASRPQDRQFILSSKKLLLSDSGFYLCAWSAGLGGDYGYTFGSGTRLTVV.